These 2 T cell receptor beta chains were all obtained from the same sample, sequenced in a study of control samples from healthy donors and cancer patients. Libraries were prepared by immunoSEQ multiplex PCR; TCRdb keeps only in-frame clonotypes and omits some of them. There are roughly 160,000 clones in the sample; 96% occur only once, and approximately 0.97% lies in the top ten. The sample taken for sequencing was blood. These receptors came from a woman in her twenties or thirties in good health.

This rearrangement joins TRBV4-1 to TRBJ2-7; 11 bases are a match to TRBD1. V lost 4 bases, J lost 5 bases, and 7 bases stayed unmatched. In germline, CDR1 is MGHRA, CDR2 YSYEKL. The CDR3 length is 15 residues. CDR3 nucleotide sequence: TGCGCCAGCAGCCTCCGGACAGGGGGCAACGACGAGCAGTACTTC. This translates into CASSLRTGGNDEQYF.

This clone was seen a single time. The CDR3 nucleotides read TGTGCCAGCATCAGCGGGAGGTACAATGAGCAGTTCTTC. This gives the protein CASISGRYNEQFF. The rearrangement uses TRBV7-9 and TRBJ2-1; 9 nucleotides line up with TRBD2. The germline V gene encodes CDR1 SEHNR and CDR2 FQNEAQ (reference sequence). The CDR3 loop spans 13 amino acids. The V and J ends lost 7 bases and 4 bases, in that order; junction bases with no gene match: 2.